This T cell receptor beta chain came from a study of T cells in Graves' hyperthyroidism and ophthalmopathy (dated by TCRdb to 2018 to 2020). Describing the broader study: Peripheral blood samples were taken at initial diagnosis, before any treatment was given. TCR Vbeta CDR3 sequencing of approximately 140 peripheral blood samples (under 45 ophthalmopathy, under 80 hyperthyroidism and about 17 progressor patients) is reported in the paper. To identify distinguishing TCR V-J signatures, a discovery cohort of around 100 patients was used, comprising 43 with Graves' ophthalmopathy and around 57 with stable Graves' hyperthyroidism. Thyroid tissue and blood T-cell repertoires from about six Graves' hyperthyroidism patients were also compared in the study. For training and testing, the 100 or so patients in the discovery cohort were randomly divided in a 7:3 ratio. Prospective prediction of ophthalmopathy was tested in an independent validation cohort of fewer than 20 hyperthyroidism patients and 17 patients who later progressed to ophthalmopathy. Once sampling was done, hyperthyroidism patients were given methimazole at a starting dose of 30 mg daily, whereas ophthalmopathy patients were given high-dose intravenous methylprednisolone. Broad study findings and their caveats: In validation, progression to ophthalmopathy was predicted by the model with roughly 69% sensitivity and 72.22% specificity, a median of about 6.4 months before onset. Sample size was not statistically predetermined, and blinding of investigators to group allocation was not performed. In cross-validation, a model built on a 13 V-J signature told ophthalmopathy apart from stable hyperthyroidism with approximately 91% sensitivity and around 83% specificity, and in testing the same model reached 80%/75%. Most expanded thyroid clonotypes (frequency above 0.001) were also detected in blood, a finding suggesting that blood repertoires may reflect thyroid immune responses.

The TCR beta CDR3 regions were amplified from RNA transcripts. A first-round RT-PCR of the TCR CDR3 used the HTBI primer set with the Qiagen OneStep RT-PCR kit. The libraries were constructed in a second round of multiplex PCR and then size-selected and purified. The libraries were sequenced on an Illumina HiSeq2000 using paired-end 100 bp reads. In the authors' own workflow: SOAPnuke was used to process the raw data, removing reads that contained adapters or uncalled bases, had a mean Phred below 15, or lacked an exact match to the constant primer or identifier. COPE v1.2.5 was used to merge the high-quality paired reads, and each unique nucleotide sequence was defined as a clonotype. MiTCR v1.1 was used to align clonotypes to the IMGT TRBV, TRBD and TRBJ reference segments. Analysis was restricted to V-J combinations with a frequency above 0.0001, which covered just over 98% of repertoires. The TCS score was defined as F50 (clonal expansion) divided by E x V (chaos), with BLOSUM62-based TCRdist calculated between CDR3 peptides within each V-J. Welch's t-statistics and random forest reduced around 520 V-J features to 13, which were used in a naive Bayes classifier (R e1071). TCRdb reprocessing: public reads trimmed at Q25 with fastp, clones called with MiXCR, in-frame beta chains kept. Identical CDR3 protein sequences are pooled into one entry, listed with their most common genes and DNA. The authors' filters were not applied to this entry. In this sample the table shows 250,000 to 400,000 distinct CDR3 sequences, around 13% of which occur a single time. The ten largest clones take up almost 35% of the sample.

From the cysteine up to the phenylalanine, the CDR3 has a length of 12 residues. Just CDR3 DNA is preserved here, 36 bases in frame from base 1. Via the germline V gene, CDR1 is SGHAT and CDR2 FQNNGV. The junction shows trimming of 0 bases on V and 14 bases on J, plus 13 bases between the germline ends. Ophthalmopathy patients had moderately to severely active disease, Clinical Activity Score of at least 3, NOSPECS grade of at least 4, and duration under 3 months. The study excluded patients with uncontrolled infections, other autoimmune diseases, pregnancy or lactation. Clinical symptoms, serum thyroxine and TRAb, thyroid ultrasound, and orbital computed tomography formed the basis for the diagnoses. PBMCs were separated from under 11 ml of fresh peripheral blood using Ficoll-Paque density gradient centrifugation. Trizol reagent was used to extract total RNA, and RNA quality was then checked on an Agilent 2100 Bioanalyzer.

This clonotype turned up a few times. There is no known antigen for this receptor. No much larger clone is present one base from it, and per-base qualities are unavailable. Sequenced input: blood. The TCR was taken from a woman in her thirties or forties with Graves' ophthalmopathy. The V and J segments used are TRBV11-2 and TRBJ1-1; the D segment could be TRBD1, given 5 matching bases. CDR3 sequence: CASSLDLDSEFF. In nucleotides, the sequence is TGTGCCAGCAGCTTAGACCTCGACAGTGAATTCTTT. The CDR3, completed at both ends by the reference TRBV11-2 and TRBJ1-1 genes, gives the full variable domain EAGVAQSPRYKIIEKRQSVAFWCNPISGHATLYWYQQILGQGPKLLIQFQNNGVVDDSQLPKDRFSAERLKGVDSTLKIQPAKLEDSAVYLCASSLDLDSEFFGQGTRLTVV.